This T cell receptor (beta chain) was captured by sequencing in a study of shared clonotypes between healthy human individuals. Study context: The study enrolled a couple of women and a few men aged 18 to 49.

Comment on this clone: Its antigen is unknown.

The method was immunoSEQ multiplex PCR; TCRdb's version includes in-frame clones alone and lacks a portion of them. The repertoire includes roughly 720,000 clones, around 91% of them detected once, and 34% sits in the top ten. Study-wide results and limits: What rarefaction showed was incomplete sorted-subset sequencing despite large depth. Naive CD4 clonotypes overlapped across several donors at about 5%.

What was sequenced was memory CD8+ T cells from PBMCs. Described subset: CD45RO+ cells pooled with CCR7-negative TemRA cells. The receptor's source is a young man in good health. Some clones in this sample may be carry-over from other donors' samples.

In DNA form, the CDR3 reads TGCGCCAGCAGCCAAGTTAGGGGATGGACCGGGGAGCTGTTTTTT. Translation gives CASSQVRGWTGELFF. J is TRBJ2-2 and V is TRBV4-3; D may be TRBD1 (5 bases). Germline CDR1 reads LGHNA; CDR2 reads YSLEER. The CDR3 totals 15 residues. V was trimmed by 1 base and J by 5 bases, leaving 11 bases between them.